The clone carrying this T cell receptor beta chain was seen a few times. CDR1 is SGHAT, CDR2 FQNNGV, per germline. The ends were cut back, 6 bases at V and 3 bases at J, with 11 bases in the middle. The length of the CDR3 is 13 residues. TCRdb reprocessed the 5' RACE reads via MiXCR and lists one record per CDR3 protein. Among tens of thousands of distinct CDR3 sequences listed, 7% to 8% were seen once. As healthy controls, volunteers from a blood bank in Maryland, USA, were used. The sample is drawn from a study of neurological immune-mediated disorders. The chain combines TRBV11-2 with TRBJ1-1; D not resolved. The sequencing sample was made of PBMCs. The receptor was isolated from a woman aged 40 to 50 in good health. The CDR3 reads CASRWNGDTEAFF. The CDR3 DNA sequence: TGTGCCAGCAGATGGAACGGGGACACTGAAGCTTTCTTT.